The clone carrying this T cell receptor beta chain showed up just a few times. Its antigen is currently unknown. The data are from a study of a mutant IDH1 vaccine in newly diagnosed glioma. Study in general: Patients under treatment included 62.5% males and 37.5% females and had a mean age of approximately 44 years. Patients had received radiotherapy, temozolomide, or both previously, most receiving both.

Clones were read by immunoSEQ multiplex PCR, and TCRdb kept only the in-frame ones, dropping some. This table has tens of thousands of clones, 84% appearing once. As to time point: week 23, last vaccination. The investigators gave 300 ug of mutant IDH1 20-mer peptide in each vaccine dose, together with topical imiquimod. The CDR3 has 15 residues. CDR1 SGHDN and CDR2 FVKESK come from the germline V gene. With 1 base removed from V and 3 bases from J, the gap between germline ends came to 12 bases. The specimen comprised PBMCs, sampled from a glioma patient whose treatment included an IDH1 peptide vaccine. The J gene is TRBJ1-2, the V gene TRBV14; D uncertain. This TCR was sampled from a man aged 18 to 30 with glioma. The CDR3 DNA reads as TGTGCCAGCAGCCAAGTAAAGGGCTTACACTATGGCTACACCTTC. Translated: CASSQVKGLHYGYTF.